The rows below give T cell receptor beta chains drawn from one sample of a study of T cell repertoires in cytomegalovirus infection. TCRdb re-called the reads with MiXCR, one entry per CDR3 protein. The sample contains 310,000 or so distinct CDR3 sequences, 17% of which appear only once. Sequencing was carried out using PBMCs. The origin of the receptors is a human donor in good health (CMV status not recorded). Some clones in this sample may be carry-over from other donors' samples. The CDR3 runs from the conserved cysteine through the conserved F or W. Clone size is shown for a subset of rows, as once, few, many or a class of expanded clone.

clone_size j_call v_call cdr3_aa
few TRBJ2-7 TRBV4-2 CASSQGSQGGSSYEQYF
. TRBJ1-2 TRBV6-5 CASSRDRGLLHGYTF
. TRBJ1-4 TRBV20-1 CSAVQGGEKLFF
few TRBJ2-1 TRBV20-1 CSASDRGGRNEQFF
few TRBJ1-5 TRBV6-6 CASSYSTVANQPQHF
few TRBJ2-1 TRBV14 CASSPPGGDYNEQFF
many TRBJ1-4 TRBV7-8 CASSRSGTGSEKLFF
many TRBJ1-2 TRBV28 CASSPPGWPYGYTF
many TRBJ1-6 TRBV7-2 CASSLRGMDSPLHF
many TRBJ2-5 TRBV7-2 CASSLVGSAYQETQYF
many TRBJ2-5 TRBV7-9 CASSSSGGGETQYF
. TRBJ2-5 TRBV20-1 CSARAMDSPQETQYF
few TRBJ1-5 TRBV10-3 CAISEGEVGQPQHF
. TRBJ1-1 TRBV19 CASSIPGQAVTEAFF
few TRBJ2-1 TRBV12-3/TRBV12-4 CASRGLSYNEQFF
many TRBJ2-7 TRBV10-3 CAISESERGGEQYF
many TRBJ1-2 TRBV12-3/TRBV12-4 CASSLAKRDGYTF
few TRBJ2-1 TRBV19 CATTSLGEQFF
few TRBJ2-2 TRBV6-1 CAIFVGTSTGELFF
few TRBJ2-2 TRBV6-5 CASSYSARERTGELFF
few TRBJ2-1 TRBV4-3 CASSQDHLGSLRGGLDEQFF
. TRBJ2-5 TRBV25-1 CASSVQTSGLTQYF